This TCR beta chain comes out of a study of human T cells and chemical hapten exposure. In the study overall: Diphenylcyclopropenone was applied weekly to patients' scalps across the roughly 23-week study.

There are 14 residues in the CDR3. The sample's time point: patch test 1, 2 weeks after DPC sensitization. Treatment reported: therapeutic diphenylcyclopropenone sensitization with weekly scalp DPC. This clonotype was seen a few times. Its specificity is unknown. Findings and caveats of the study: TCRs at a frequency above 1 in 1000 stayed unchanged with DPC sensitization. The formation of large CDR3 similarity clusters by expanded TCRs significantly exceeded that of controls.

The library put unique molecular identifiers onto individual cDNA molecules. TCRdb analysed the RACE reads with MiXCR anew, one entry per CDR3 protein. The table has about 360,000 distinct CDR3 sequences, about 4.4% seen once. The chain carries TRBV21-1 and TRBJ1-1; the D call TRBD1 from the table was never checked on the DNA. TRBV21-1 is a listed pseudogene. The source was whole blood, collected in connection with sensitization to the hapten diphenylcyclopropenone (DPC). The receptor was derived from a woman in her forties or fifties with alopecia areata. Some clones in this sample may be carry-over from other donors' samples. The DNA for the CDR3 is TGTGCCAGCAGCGATGGGACCCAGAACACTGAAGCTTTCTTT. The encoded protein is CASSDGTQNTEAFF.